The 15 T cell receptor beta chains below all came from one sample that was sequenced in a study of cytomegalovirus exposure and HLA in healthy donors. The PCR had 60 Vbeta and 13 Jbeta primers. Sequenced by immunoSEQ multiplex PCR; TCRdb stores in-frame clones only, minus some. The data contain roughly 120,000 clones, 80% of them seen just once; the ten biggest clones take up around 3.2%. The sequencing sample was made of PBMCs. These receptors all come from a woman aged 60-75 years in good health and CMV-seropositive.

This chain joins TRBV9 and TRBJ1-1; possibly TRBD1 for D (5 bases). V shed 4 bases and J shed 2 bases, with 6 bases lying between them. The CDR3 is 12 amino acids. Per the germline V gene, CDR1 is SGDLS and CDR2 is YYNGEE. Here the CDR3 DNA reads TGTGCCAGCAGCCAGGGAAACACTGAAGCTTTCTTT. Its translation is CASSQGNTEAFF.

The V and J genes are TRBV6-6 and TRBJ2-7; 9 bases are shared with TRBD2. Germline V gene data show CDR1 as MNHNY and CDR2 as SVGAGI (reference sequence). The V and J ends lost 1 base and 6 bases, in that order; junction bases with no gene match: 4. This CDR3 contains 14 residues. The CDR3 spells CASSYLGAGGEQYF. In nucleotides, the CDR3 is TGTGCCAGCAGTTACTTGGGAGCGGGGGGCGAGCAGTACTTC.

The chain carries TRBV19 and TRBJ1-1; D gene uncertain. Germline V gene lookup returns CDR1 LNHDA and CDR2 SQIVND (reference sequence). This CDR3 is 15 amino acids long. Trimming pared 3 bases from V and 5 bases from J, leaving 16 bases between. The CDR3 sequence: CASSIEGGPKTEAFF. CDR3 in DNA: TGTGCCAGTAGTATTGAAGGAGGGCCAAAAACTGAAGCTTTCTTT.

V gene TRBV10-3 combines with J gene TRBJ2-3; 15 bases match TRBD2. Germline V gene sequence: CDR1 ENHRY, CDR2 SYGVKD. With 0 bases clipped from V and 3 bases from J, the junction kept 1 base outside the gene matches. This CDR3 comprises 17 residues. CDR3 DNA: TGTGCCATCAGTGAGTCGGGGACTAGCGGGAGGACAGATACGCAGTATTTT. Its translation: CAISESGTSGRTDTQYF.

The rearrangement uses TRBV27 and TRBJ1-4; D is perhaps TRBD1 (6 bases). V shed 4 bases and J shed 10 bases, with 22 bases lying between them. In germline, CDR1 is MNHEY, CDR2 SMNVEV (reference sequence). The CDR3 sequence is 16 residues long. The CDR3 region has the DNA TGTGCCAGCAGTTGGGGGGGGGCAGGGCTAACACGAAAACTGTTTTTT. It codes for CASSWGGAGLTRKLFF.

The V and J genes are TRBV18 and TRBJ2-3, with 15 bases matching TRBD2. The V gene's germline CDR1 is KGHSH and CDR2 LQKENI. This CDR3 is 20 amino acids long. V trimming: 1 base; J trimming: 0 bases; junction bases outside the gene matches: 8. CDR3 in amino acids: CASSPRSGLAGGGSTDTQYF. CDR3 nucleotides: TGTGCCAGCTCACCACGTTCGGGACTAGCGGGAGGCGGGAGCACAGATACGCAGTATTTT. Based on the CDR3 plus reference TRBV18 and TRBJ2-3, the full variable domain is NAGVMQNPRHLVRRRGQEARLRCSPMKGHSHVYWYRQLPEEGLKFMVYLQKENIIDESGMPKERFSAEFPKEGPSILRIQQVVRGDSAAYFCASSPRSGLAGGGSTDTQYFGPGTRLTVL.

The CDR3 protein is CASSLQGGNTQYF. The CDR3, as DNA: TGCGCCAGCAGTTTACAGGGTGGTAATACGCAGTATTTT. The rearrangement joins TRBV10-1 to TRBJ2-3; D might be TRBD1 (6 bases). CDR3 size: 13 residues. Germline V lookup: CDR1 WNHNN, CDR2 SYGVQD (reference sequence). Trimming removed 5 bases from V and 7 bases from J, with 13 bases in between.

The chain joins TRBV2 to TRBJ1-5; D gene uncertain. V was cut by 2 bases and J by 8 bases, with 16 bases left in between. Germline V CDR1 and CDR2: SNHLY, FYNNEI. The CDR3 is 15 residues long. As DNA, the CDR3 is TGTGCCAGCAGTGAAATCACGGGCACCGGGGAGCCCCAGCATTTT. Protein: CASSEITGTGEPQHF.

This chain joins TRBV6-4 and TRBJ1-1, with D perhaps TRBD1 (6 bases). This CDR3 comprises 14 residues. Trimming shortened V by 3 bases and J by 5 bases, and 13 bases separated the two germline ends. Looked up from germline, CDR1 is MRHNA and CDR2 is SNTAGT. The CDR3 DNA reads TGTGCCAGCAGTGAAAGGGGGTTTTCAACTGAAGCTTTCTTT. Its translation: CASSERGFSTEAFF.

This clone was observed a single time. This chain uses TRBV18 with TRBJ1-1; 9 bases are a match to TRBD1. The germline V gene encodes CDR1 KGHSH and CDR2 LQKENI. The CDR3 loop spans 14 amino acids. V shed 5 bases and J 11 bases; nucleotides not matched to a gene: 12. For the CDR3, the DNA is TGTGCCAGCTCAGGGACAGGGTCGAACCGGAGGGCTTTCTTT. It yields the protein CASSGTGSNRRAFF.

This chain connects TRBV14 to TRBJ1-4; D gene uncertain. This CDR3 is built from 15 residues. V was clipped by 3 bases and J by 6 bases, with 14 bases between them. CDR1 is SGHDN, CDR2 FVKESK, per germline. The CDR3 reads CASSHFQRDDEKLFF. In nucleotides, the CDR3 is TGTGCCAGCAGCCATTTTCAGAGGGATGATGAAAAACTGTTTTTT.

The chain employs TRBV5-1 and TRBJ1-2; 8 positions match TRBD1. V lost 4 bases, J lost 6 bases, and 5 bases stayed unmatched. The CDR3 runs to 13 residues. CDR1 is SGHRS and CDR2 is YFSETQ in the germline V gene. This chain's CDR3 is CASSVDRGDGYTF. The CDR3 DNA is TGCGCCAGCAGCGTCGACAGGGGCGATGGCTACACCTTC.

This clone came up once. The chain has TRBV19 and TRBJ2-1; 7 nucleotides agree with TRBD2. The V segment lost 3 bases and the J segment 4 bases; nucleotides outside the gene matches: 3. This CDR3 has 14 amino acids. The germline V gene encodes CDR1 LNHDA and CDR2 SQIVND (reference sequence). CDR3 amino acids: CASSIRTRYNEQFF. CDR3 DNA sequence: TGTGCCAGTAGTATTAGGACTAGGTACAATGAGCAGTTCTTC.

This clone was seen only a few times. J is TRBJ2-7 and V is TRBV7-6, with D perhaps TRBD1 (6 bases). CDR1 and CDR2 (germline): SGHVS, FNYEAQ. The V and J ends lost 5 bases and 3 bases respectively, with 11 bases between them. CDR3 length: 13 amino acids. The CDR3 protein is CASSAGTNYEQYF. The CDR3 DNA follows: TGTGCCAGCAGCGCCGGGACAAACTACGAGCAGTACTTC.

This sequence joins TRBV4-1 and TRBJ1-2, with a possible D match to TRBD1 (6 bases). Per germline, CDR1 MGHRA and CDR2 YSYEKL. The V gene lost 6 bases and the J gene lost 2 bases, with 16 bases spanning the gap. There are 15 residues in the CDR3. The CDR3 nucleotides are TGCGCCAGCAGACACCGGGGGGCGGGGAACTATGGCTACACCTTC. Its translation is CASRHRGAGNYGYTF.